The sequence of this T cell receptor beta chain was determined in a study of shared clonotypes between healthy human individuals (dated by TCRdb to about 2020). About the investigation overall: The cohort included three men and two women between 18 and 49 years of age. For each donor, CD4 naive and CD4 memory were each given three plates, CD8 naive was given two plates, and CD8 memory was given one plate. Each donor's leukapheresis produced roughly between roughly 0.94 and 9.5 billion PBMCs. To increase sequencing depth and limit assay-specific biases, different laboratories used diverse techniques to prepare libraries and sequence TCR repertoires. The study deeply sequenced blood TCR repertoires of five healthy adults to estimate repertoire size and the extent of clonotype sharing between individuals. What the work shows at the level of the full study, not this receptor alone: Naive subsets generally had larger estimated clonotype richness than memory subsets did. Pairwise subsampling indicated that sequencing depth was expected to affect the degree of clonotype sharing among donors. When several donors were compared, the shared fraction of clonotypes was 5% to 6.5% for naive CD4, 3.5% for naive CD8, 2.3% for memory CD4, and approximately 0.4% for memory CD8. The genetic and exposure-history diversity represented was limited by the small number of donors. Even with the large sequencing depth, rarefaction of the sorted-subset datasets indicated that sequencing was incomplete. Only blood was sampled, and tissue TCR repertoires likely differ from those in blood. Compared with non-shared clonotypes, the clonotypes found in all four sorted-subset donors had higher generation probabilities.

The CDR3 contains 16 residues, cysteine and phenylalanine counted. Only the CDR3 DNA stays, 48 bases, in frame from base 1. According to the germline V gene, CDR1 reads MNHGY and CDR2 reads SAAAGT. Here V drops 6 bases and J drops 3 bases, and the junction holds 14 bases not matched to any gene. Worth noting for this clone: There is no known antigen for this receptor. Nothing much larger sits one base from this clone, and base qualities are not available.

For the CD8 naive samples, CD45RO-negative cells were positively selected for CCR7, yielding a CD45RA+CCR7+ population from which TemRA cells were excluded. The donors were healthy, HIV-negative adults with no recently reported acute infections or vaccinations. Every donor was a Caucasian adult residing in Nashville, Tennessee, USA. Blood was obtained by leukapheresis, after which PBMCs were separated by Ficoll-Histopaque density gradient centrifugation and cryopreserved in liquid nitrogen vapor phase. Purity and quantity of every magnetically sorted T cell population were checked by analytical flow cytometry. From each sorted fraction, genomic DNA was isolated and quantified by UV absorbance on a Nanodrop 2000c. TCR CDR3 regions were amplified from genomic DNA by multiplex PCR using the deep immunoSEQ assay. Genomic DNA extracted from each cell subset was distributed evenly over all wells of several immunoSEQ 96-well plates, and each plate served as one replicate. Each replicate PCR for sorted subsets received 200 ng genomic DNA, equal to roughly 29,000 T cell genomes. Purified libraries were quantified with a Qubit 3.0 fluorometer, sized on a Bioanalyzer 2100, and re-quantified with the KAPA Library Quantification kit. Every immunoSEQ 96-well plate was sequenced on a separate single-read 150-cycle Illumina NextSeq 550 flow cell. Turning to the authors' computational methods: Because the immunoSEQ output included only junctional sequences and no quality scores, the filtering could not be the same as the filtering used for full-length reads. Sequences were annotated with PyIR, a Python wrapper for IgBLAST v1.9, using IMGT germline references to assign V/J genes and CDR3. Reads with weak V/J assignments (E-value above 1e-6), missing CDR3, stop codons, out-of-frame junctions, or ambiguous translated residues were removed. V3J clonotypes were defined as sequences sharing an identical inferred V gene, J gene, and CDR3 amino acid sequence. Percentage overlap between repertoires was computed as shared unique clonotypes divided by the size of the smaller repertoire. RTK rarefaction, the Chao1 estimator, and Recon v2.1 estimates of unobserved clonotypes were used to assess repertoire richness. Generation probabilities were computed with OLGA for all TCRbeta clonotypes obtained by the gDNA method from a handful of donors. The source is immuneACCESS, and TCRdb retained only in-frame sequences with V and J called. Part of the clones is not carried over; for the studies checked, unresolved V genes explain less than half of this, and the remainder is unexplained. Clone size and the V and J calls come from that table; the DNA yielded D and trimming. A total of about 2.1 million clones appear in this sample, approximately 94% of them only once. The biggest ten clones account for approximately 1.7% of the sample.

The clonotype comes from a man between 18 and 29 years old in good health. Some clones in this sample may be carry-over from other donors' samples. The sequenced sample consisted of naive CD8+ T cells from PBMCs. The sample's cell subset or site label, decoded: CD45RA+CCR7+. Recombination joined TRBV6-8 with TRBJ2-7, with 7 bases matching TRBD1. The CDR3 reads as follows: CASRPRQRAGGYEQYF. The nucleotides read TGTGCCAGCAGACCCCGACAAAGGGCAGGGGGCTACGAGCAGTACTTC.